The source of this T cell receptor (beta chain) is a study of shared clonotypes between healthy human individuals. Overall study findings and caveats: An expected dependence of interdonor clonotype sharing on sequencing depth was noted. Four donors had about 5.1% of their naive CD4 clonotypes in common. Clonotypes shared by all four donors outscored non-shared clonotypes in generation probability.

Regarding this clone: Antigen specificity is unknown.

Each of the donors was a healthy adult who was HIV-negative and had not had a recent acute infection or vaccination. Data came from immunoSEQ multiplex PCR; TCRdb stores just in-frame clones and leaves some out. The table includes some 2.1 million clones, over 85% detected once. CDR3 length: 12 amino acids. Germline CDR1 reads LNHDA; CDR2 reads SQIVND (reference sequence). V trimming: 6 bases; J trimming: 6 bases; junction bases outside the gene matches: 3. The sequenced sample consisted of naive CD4+ T cells sorted from blood. The sample's subset: CD45RA+ positively selected. The sequence came from a man between 18 and 29 years old in good health. The chain combines TRBV19 with TRBJ2-7; TRBD1 matches at 9 bases. The CDR3: CASSTGGGEQYF. The CDR3 region has the DNA TGTGCCAGTAGCACAGGGGGCGGCGAGCAGTACTTC.